The present TCR beta chain was sequenced within a study of T cell responses to AZD1222 COVID-19 vaccine. Germline V gene lookup returns CDR1 LGHDT and CDR2 YNNKEL (reference sequence). The CDR3 runs to 16 residues. The V and J ends lost 4 bases and 7 bases, in that order; junction bases with no gene match: 6. Method: immunoSEQ multiplex PCR; TCRdb's copy keeps in-frame clones and lacks some. The sample includes around 110,000 clones, approximately 93% of them seen just once. Sample: peripheral blood, taken on day 0 of AZD1222 vaccination. The TCR originated in an adult in good health. The chain carries TRBV3-1 (or the pseudogene TRBV3-2) and TRBJ2-1; TRBD2 agrees at 14 bases. The CDR3 DNA reads as TGTGCCAGCAGCCGGATCGGACTAGCGGGAGGTAATGAGCAGTTCTTC. Its protein product is CASSRIGLAGGNEQFF.